This T cell receptor (beta chain) was identified in a study of neurological immune-mediated disorders. General study findings and limits: CDR3 amino acid sequences found in expanded clones were never shared across subjects, suggesting private repertoires in all groups. HTLV-1-associated myelopathy displayed the greatest TCR clonal expansion, and multiple sclerosis exhibited the smallest, lower than that of healthy controls.

Trimming removed 2 bases at V and 0 bases at J, with 12 bases between. The CDR3 sequence is 15 residues long. Germline values: CDR1 SGHRS, CDR2 YFSETQ. A single record per CDR3 protein comes from TCRdb applying MiXCR to the 5' RACE reads. The table lists about 39,000 distinct CDR3 sequences, 7.2% of them singletons. This clonotype came up many times. Its antigen is as yet unknown. Use was made of under 1.2 million CD4+ or CD8+ T cells in sorted libraries. The sequence came from a man in his fifties or sixties in good health. Sample: CD4+ T cells from blood. The chain employs TRBV5-1 and TRBJ2-7; the D gene is possibly TRBD1 (5 bases). Here the CDR3 DNA reads TGCGCCAGCAGCTTAACAGGTACCAGCTCCTACGAGCAGTACTTC. Its protein is CASSLTGTSSYEQYF.